A single sample gave rise to the 8 T cell receptor beta chains below, sequenced in a study of regulatory T cells in long-lasting Graves disease. In building TCR beta libraries, iRepertoire HTBI primers were used together with Arm-PCR of CDR3 regions. One entry per CDR3 protein, called by TCRdb with MiXCR from the multiplex PCR reads. The table has about 620,000 distinct CDR3 sequences, approximately 15% seen once. Indicated time point: newly diagnosed GD, antithyroid drugs for less than 3 months. After RNA was extracted from PBMCs, the TCR library was made from it. The same sample was also used in a study of T cells in Graves' hyperthyroidism and ophthalmopathy.

Material: peripheral blood mononuclear cells (PBMCs), obtained at new diagnosis, from a patient treated with antithyroid drugs. These receptors were taken from a woman between 25 and 40 years old with Graves disease.

At least ten counts were recorded for this clonotype. The chain carries TRBV9 and TRBJ2-3; D uncertain. From germline, CDR1 is SGDLS and CDR2 YYNGEE. There are 16 residues in the CDR3. V shed 0 bases and J shed 1 base, with 12 bases lying between them. CDR3 region: CASSVGAGKGTDTQYF. The CDR3 DNA follows: TGTGCCAGCAGCGTAGGGGCTGGAAAGGGCACAGATACGCAGTATTTT.

This clonotype was seen repeatedly, ten times or more. V and J are TRBV28 and TRBJ2-7; tentatively, D is TRBD1 (5 bases). Germline CDR1 is MDHEN and CDR2 is SYDVKM. Trimming took off 5 bases at V and 2 bases at J, with 10 bases between the two ends. The CDR3 consists of 13 residues. DNA for the CDR3: TGTGCCAGCAGTGCGACAGTTACCTACGAGCAGTACTTC. Protein product: CASSATVTYEQYF.

The chain uses TRBV10-2 and TRBJ2-7; 9 bases agree with TRBD1. CDR3 length: 14 residues. Per the germline V gene, CDR1 is WSHSY and CDR2 is SAAADI. V gave up 6 bases and J gave up 4 bases; unmatched junction bases: 7. In nucleotides, the CDR3 is TGCGCCAGCAGGGTCGGACAGGGGCCGTACGAGCAGTACTTC. Protein sequence: CASRVGQGPYEQYF.

This clonotype was counted only a few times. This chain links TRBV19 with TRBJ2-6, with TRBD1 identical over 7 bases. Unmatched junction bases numbered 8, after V lost 9 bases and J lost 0 bases. The CDR3 is made up of 16 amino acids. The germline V gene encodes CDR1 LNHDA and CDR2 SQIVND (reference sequence). Here the CDR3 reads CASRDSGSSGANVLTF. CDR3 DNA: TGTGCCAGCCGGGACAGTGGATCCTCTGGGGCCAACGTCCTGACTTTC.

About this clonotype itself: A much larger clone differs by one base, so this may be a read error. The rearrangement links TRBV2 to TRBJ2-7; D is undetermined. Germline V gene data show CDR1 as SNHLY and CDR2 as FYNNEI. CDR3 length: 10 amino acids. Trimming pared 6 bases from V and 6 bases from J, leaving 6 bases between. The CDR3 DNA follows: TGTGCCAGCAGGGGTTTCGAGCAGTACTTC. Amino acids: CASRGFEQYF.

This clonotype was recorded many times. The gene calls are TRBV28 and TRBJ2-6; D might be TRBD1 or TRBD2, each matching 6 bases. The CDR3 loop spans 15 amino acids. The V and J ends lost 3 bases and 4 bases respectively, with 10 bases between them. The V gene's germline CDR1 is MDHEN and CDR2 SYDVKM. In nucleotides, the CDR3 is TGTGCCAGCAGTTTGAGGGGGGCCGGGGCCAACGTCCTGACTTTC. Amino acid sequence: CASSLRGAGANVLTF. The variable domain in full, completed from reference TRBV28 and TRBJ2-6, reads DVKVTQSSRYLVKRTGEKVFLECVQDMDHENMFWYRQDPGLGLRLIYFSYDVKMKEKGDIPEGYSVSREKKERFSLILESASTNQTSMYLCASSLRGAGANVLTFGAGSRLTVL.

This clonotype has ten or more counts. The genes are TRBV28 and TRBJ2-6; TRBD2 aligns across 12 bases. V lost 0 bases, J lost 1 base, and 4 bases stayed unmatched. The CDR3 is made up of 19 amino acids. Germline V gene lookup returns CDR1 MDHEN and CDR2 SYDVKM. As DNA, the CDR3 is TGTGCCAGCAGTTTATGGGGACTAGCGGGTGGTTCTGGGGCCAACGTCCTGACTTTC. This gives the protein CASSLWGLAGGSGANVLTF.

The chain has TRBV7-9 and TRBJ2-7; maybe TRBD1 (5 bases). Germline lookup yields CDR1 SEHNR and CDR2 FQNEAQ (reference sequence). The CDR3 length is 15 residues. With 5 bases removed from V and 6 bases from J, the gap between germline ends came to 20 bases. CDR3 sequence reads: CASSRQSSGWAEQYF. The CDR3, as DNA: TGTGCCAGCAGCCGCCAAAGTTCAGGGTGGGCCGAGCAGTACTTC.